These T cell receptor beta chains were read from a single sample in a study of blood T cell repertoires in COVID-19. Generated by immunoSEQ multiplex PCR, the TCRdb table keeps only in-frame clones and is missing some. The table records fewer than 450,000 clones, nearly 90% of them present only once. The sequenced sample was PBMCs or T cells enriched from blood (not recorded which). The receptors derive from a woman aged 40 to 50 with acute COVID-19. The CDR3 runs from the conserved cysteine through the conserved F or W. The D gene is left open where the match is weak. For some rows the clone size is stated as once, few or many, or as a class when expanded; others skip it.

V gene,J gene,CDR3 length,D gene,clone size,CDR3 protein,CDR3 DNA
TRBV5-4,TRBJ1-1,13,NA,NA,CASSSRGNTEAFF,TGTGCCAGCAGCTCTAGGGGTAACACTGAAGCTTTCTTT
TRBV19,TRBJ2-2,12,NA,NA,CASNPGSGELFF,TGTGCCAGTAACCCGGGGTCGGGGGAGCTGTTTTTT
TRBV5-4,TRBJ2-3,16,NA,NA,CASSLGGLTSTDTQYF,TGTGCCAGCAGCTTGGGCGGTTTAACTAGCACAGATACGCAGTATTTT
TRBV5-1,TRBJ1-2,15,NA,NA,CASSFGGGESYGYTF,TGCGCCAGCAGCTTCGGAGGCGGGGAAAGCTATGGCTACACCTTC
TRBV18,TRBJ2-1,19,TRBD2,NA,CASSRTGTSGGPTYNEQFF,TGTGCCAGCTCACGAACCGGGACTAGCGGGGGACCAACCTACAATGAGCAGTTCTTC
TRBV15,TRBJ1-1,12,TRBD1,NA,CATSRRDSQAFF,TGTGCCACCAGCAGGAGGGACAGTCAAGCTTTCTTT
TRBV3-1/TRBV3-2,TRBJ2-3,18,NA,once,CASSQRGRAGALTDTQYF,TGTGCCAGCAGCCAACGGGGGCGGGCGGGGGCGCTCACAGATACGCAGTATTTT
TRBV25-1,TRBJ1-2,15,NA,NA,CASSSVGRNNYGYTF,TGTGCCAGCAGTAGTGTGGGGCGGAATAACTATGGCTACACCTTC
TRBV27,TRBJ1-5,14,TRBD1,NA,CASSRQGAYQPQHF,TGTGCCAGCAGCCGACAGGGGGCCTATCAGCCCCAGCATTTT
TRBV29-1,TRBJ1-1,14,NA,NA,CSVEGTARGTEAFF,TGCAGCGTTGAAGGGACAGCCCGTGGCACTGAAGCTTTCTTT
TRBV3-1/TRBV3-2,TRBJ1-2,15,TRBD1,NA,CASRELSGGPLGYTF,TGTGCCAGCAGAGAGTTATCAGGGGGCCCACTAGGCTACACCTTC
TRBV6-5,TRBJ2-6,16,NA,NA,CASSYLGPSGANVLTF,TGTGCCAGCAGTTACCTGGGCCCCTCTGGGGCCAACGTCCTGACTTTC
TRBV2,TRBJ1-6,14,NA,NA,CASTDGGYNSPLHF,TGTGCCAGCACCGACGGGGGCTATAATTCACCCCTCCACTTT
TRBV29-1,TRBJ1-2,13,TRBD1,NA,CSVGTAVNYGYTF,TGCAGCGTGGGGACAGCGGTTAACTATGGCTACACCTTC
TRBV7-9,TRBJ2-5,15,NA,NA,CASSLAGADLTTQYF,TGTGCCAGCAGCTTAGCGGGGGCCGATTTAACGACCCAGTACTTC
TRBV4-1,TRBJ2-7,15,TRBD1,NA,CASSQDGTGDYEQYF,TGCGCCAGCAGCCAAGATGGGACAGGGGATTACGAGCAGTACTTC
TRBV28,TRBJ2-3,14,NA,NA,CASISHGASDTQYF,TGTGCCAGCATCTCCCATGGGGCGTCAGATACGCAGTATTTT
TRBV5-1,TRBJ1-5,15,NA,NA,CASSPLGGGNQPQHF,TGCGCCAGCAGCCCACTGGGAGGGGGCAATCAGCCCCAGCATTTT
TRBV11-3,TRBJ2-3,15,NA,NA,CASSFGWLSTDTQYF,TGTGCCAGCAGCTTTGGCTGGTTAAGCACAGATACGCAGTATTTT
TRBV3-1/TRBV3-2,TRBJ1-3,13,NA,NA,CASSQEQRNTIYF,TGTGCCAGCAGCCAAGAACAGAGAAACACCATATATTTT
TRBV2,TRBJ1-6,16,NA,once,CASKSGLSSYNSPLHF,TGTGCCAGCAAGAGTGGTCTGAGCTCCTATAATTCACCCCTCCACTTT
TRBV5-1,TRBJ1-2,17,TRBD1,NA,CASSSRQGAGSNYGYTF,TGCGCCAGCAGCTCCAGACAGGGGGCTGGATCTAACTATGGCTACACCTTC
TRBV9,TRBJ2-5,13,NA,NA,CASSVDPEETQYF,TGTGCCAGCAGCGTAGATCCAGAAGAGACCCAGTACTTC
TRBV30,TRBJ1-1,13,NA,NA,CAWSLLRGTEAFF,TGTGCCTGGAGCCTTTTACGGGGCACTGAAGCTTTCTTT
TRBV30,TRBJ1-5,14,NA,once,CAWSRGGSNQPQHF,TGTGCCTGGAGTCGCGGGGGCAGCAATCAGCCCCAGCATTTT
TRBV12-5,TRBJ1-5,12,NA,once,CASGPSFEPQHF,TGTGCTAGTGGTCCCTCGTTCGAGCCCCAGCATTTT